The 18 T cell receptor beta chains listed next were all sequenced from one sample in a study of blood T cell repertoires in COVID-19 (TCRdb year 2020). The library was generated by the immunoSEQ multiplex PCR assay. The source is immuneACCESS, and TCRdb retained only in-frame sequences with V and J called. Part of the clones is not carried over; for the studies checked, unresolved V genes explain less than half of this, and the remainder is unexplained. The table for this sample lists roughly 130,000 clones; about 76% of them were counted only once. 13% of the sample rests with the top ten. The sequenced material came from peripheral blood. The receptors were gathered from an elderly man with acute or convalescent COVID-19.

The gene calls are TRBV7-2 and TRBJ2-1, with 7 bases matching TRBD1. The germline V gene has CDR1 SGHTA and CDR2 FQGNSA. The CDR3 covers 15 residues. V lost 6 bases to trimming and J lost 0 bases; unmatched junction nucleotides: 5. The CDR3 nucleotides are TGTGCCAGCAGTTTGGGACAGCCCTCCTACAATGAGCAGTTCTTC. This encodes CASSLGQPSYNEQFF.

The V gene is TRBV18, the J gene TRBJ2-2, with 14 bases lining up with TRBD2. Trimming at V came to 3 bases and at J to 6 bases, leaving 9 bases not matched to a gene. The germline gives CDR1 KGHSH, CDR2 LQKENI. This CDR3 has 18 residues. The DNA of the CDR3 is TGTGCCAGCTCACCCGTCGGACTAGCGGGGGGCTGGGCCGGGGAGCTGTTTTTT. Translated: CASSPVGLAGGWAGELFF.

The V and J genes are TRBV5-4 and TRBJ1-1; D may be TRBD1 (6 bases). This CDR3 comprises 15 residues. The ends were cut back, 3 bases at V and 4 bases at J, with 16 bases in the middle. Germline loops: CDR1 SGHNT, CDR2 YYREEE (reference sequence). The CDR3 DNA sequence: TGTGCCAGCAGCTGGCCAGGGGAATTGGGCACTGAAGCTTTCTTT. The encoded protein is CASSWPGELGTEAFF. The full variable domain, with the rest looked up from reference TRBV5-4 and TRBJ1-1, is ETGVTQSPTHLIKTRGQQVTLRCSSQSGHNTVSWYQQALGQGPQFIFQYYREEENGRGNFPPRFSGLQFPNYSSELNVNALELDDSALYLCASSWPGELGTEAFFGQGTRLTVV.

The V gene is TRBV4-2, the J gene TRBJ2-2, with 10 bases matching TRBD2. The junction had 3 bases not matched to a gene; V was cut back by 7 bases and J by 1 base. The CDR3 contains 15 residues. Germline V gene lookup returns CDR1 LGHNA and CDR2 YNFKEQ. CDR3 in amino acids: CASKPSGGNTGELFF. The CDR3 nucleotides read TGTGCCAGCAAACCTAGCGGGGGGAACACCGGGGAGCTGTTTTTT.

The chain employs TRBV28 and TRBJ1-5; 7 bases line up with TRBD1. CDR3 size: 14 residues. Germline assignment: CDR1 MDHEN and CDR2 SYDVKM. Trimming at V came to 3 bases and at J to 9 bases, leaving 8 bases not matched to a gene. CDR3 bases: TGTGCCAGCAGTTTGCCAGGGGGACCTAGGCCCCAGCATTTT. Its translation: CASSLPGGPRPQHF.

The V gene is TRBV19, the J gene TRBJ2-3; TRBD2 matches 8 bases. Germline values: CDR1 LNHDA, CDR2 SQIVND (reference sequence). The V and J ends lost 5 bases and 0 bases, in that order; junction bases with no gene match: 4. This CDR3 region has 15 residues. CDR3 DNA sequence: TGTGCCAGTAGTGCCGTAGCGGGGAGCACAGATACGCAGTATTTT. Translation gives CASSAVAGSTDTQYF.

This clone was seen just once. The chain employs TRBV6-6 and TRBJ2-3; D is unresolved. This CDR3 is built from 12 residues. The V gene's germline CDR1 is MNHNY and CDR2 SVGAGI (reference sequence). Trimming removed 2 bases from V and 4 bases from J, with 4 bases in between. The CDR3 loop is CASSYEADTQYF. DNA for the CDR3: TGTGCCAGCAGTTACGAGGCAGATACGCAGTATTTT.

The rearrangement links TRBV13 to TRBJ2-2, with D perhaps matching TRBD1 (6 bases). CDR3 length: 15 amino acids. CDR1 and CDR2 (germline): PRHDT, FYEKMQ (reference sequence). Trimming shortened V by 5 bases and J by 5 bases, and 15 bases separated the two germline ends. The CDR3 nucleotides read TGTGCCAGCAGCAAGCCCCAGGGGTGGACCGGGGAGCTGTTTTTT. This gives the protein CASSKPQGWTGELFF. Filled out from reference TRBV13 and TRBJ2-2, the complete variable domain reads AAGVIQSPRHLIKEKRETATLKCYPIPRHDTVYWYQQGPGQDPQFLISFYEKMQSDKGSIPDRFSAQQFSDYHSELNMSSLELGDSALYFCASSKPQGWTGELFFGEGSRLTVL.

This chain links TRBV28 with TRBJ2-7; 11 positions agree with TRBD1. The CDR3 has 15 amino acids. With 6 bases clipped from V and 5 bases from J, the junction kept 9 bases outside the gene matches. The germline V gene has CDR1 MDHEN and CDR2 SYDVKM. The CDR3 DNA reads as TGTGCCAGCAGACTAAGGACAGGGGGCCGGAACGAGCAGTACTTC. This encodes CASRLRTGGRNEQYF.

In this sample, this clone turned up a few times. The chain has TRBV19 and TRBJ1-1; the D is unclear. Germline V gene sequence: CDR1 LNHDA, CDR2 SQIVND (reference sequence). The germline V and J ends were trimmed by 10 bases and 4 bases, with 16 bases remaining between them. There are 13 residues in the CDR3. CDR3 in amino acids: CATSKSVSTEAFF. The CDR3 coding sequence is TGTGCCACCTCGAAATCCGTGAGCACTGAAGCTTTCTTT.

In the case of this clone: Other DNA sequences in the same sample also yield this CDR3. The rearrangement uses TRBV11-3 and TRBJ2-3, with a possible D match to TRBD2 (6 bases). The CDR3 contains 12 residues. With 4 bases removed from V and 6 bases from J, the gap between germline ends came to 8 bases. In germline, CDR1 is SGHNT, CDR2 YENEEA. The CDR3 nucleotides are TGTGCCAGCAGCTCCGGAGGGGATACGCAGTATTTT. Amino acids: CASSSGGDTQYF.

The rearrangement links TRBV6-6 to TRBJ1-1; a possible D gene is TRBD1 (5 bases). The length of the CDR3 is 15 residues. V was clipped by 3 bases and J by 1 base, with 12 bases between them. Germline-derived CDR1 and CDR2 are MNHNY and SVGAGI (reference sequence). The CDR3 reads CASSYGRGWNTEAFF. The CDR3 coding sequence is TGTGCCAGCAGTTATGGAAGGGGATGGAACACTGAAGCTTTCTTT.

The rearrangement links TRBV28 to TRBJ2-1; possibly TRBD2 for D (5 bases). CDR3 length equals 14 residues. V lost 10 bases, J lost 6 bases, and 19 bases lay in between. CDR1 is MDHEN and CDR2 is SYDVKM in the germline V gene. DNA of the CDR3: TGTGCCACCCGACTACTAAAGTTAGGCAATGAGCAGTTCTTC. Translated: CATRLLKLGNEQFF.

The V call is TRBV27, the J call TRBJ2-7, with D possibly being TRBD1 (5 bases). The V end was cut by 2 bases, the J end by 2 bases, with 10 bases between. The CDR3 runs 14 residues. The germline CDR1 and CDR2 sequences are MNHEY and SMNVEV (reference sequence). CDR3 DNA sequence: TGTGCCAGCAGTTTAGCAGGGAACCCCTACGAGCAGTACTTC. Residues: CASSLAGNPYEQYF.

V and J are TRBV6-5 and TRBJ1-1; TRBD1 is a possible D gene (5 bases). Germline V gives CDR1 MNHEY, CDR2 SVGAGI. V was shortened by 7 bases and J by 8 bases, with 20 bases between the two germline ends. The CDR3 loop spans 14 amino acids. Here the CDR3 reads CASIPLAQGDEAFF. The DNA for the CDR3 is TGTGCCAGCATCCCCCTGGCCCAGGGTGACGAAGCTTTCTTT.

This rearrangement joins TRBV2 to TRBJ2-7; D is ambiguous. V lost 4 bases and J lost 3, with 7 bases in between. Per the germline V gene, CDR1 is SNHLY and CDR2 is FYNNEI. The CDR3 is made up of 12 amino acids. The CDR3 bases are TGTGCCAGCAGTGCACAGTTCTACGAGCAGTACTTC. Amino acids: CASSAQFYEQYF.

This chain links TRBV2 with TRBJ2-1, with a weak D call TRBD2 (7 bases). CDR3 length: 15 residues. The V end lost 8 bases, the J end lost 8 bases, and 22 bases lay between the germline ends. Germline V lookup: CDR1 SNHLY, CDR2 FYNNEI. The CDR3 region has the DNA TGTGCCAGCGTCGACAGGCGGGGGCGGGGCGATGAGCAGTTCTTC. Protein sequence: CASVDRRGRGDEQFF.

This rearrangement joins TRBV2 to TRBJ1-1, with a weak D call TRBD1 (5 bases). The CDR3 loop spans 14 amino acids. V lost 5 bases and J 1 base, leaving 11 bases between the germline ends. Germline V lookup: CDR1 SNHLY, CDR2 FYNNEI. CDR3 bases: TGTGCCAGCAGTCCGGTACAGGAGAACACTGAAGCTTTCTTT. Amino acids: CASSPVQENTEAFF.